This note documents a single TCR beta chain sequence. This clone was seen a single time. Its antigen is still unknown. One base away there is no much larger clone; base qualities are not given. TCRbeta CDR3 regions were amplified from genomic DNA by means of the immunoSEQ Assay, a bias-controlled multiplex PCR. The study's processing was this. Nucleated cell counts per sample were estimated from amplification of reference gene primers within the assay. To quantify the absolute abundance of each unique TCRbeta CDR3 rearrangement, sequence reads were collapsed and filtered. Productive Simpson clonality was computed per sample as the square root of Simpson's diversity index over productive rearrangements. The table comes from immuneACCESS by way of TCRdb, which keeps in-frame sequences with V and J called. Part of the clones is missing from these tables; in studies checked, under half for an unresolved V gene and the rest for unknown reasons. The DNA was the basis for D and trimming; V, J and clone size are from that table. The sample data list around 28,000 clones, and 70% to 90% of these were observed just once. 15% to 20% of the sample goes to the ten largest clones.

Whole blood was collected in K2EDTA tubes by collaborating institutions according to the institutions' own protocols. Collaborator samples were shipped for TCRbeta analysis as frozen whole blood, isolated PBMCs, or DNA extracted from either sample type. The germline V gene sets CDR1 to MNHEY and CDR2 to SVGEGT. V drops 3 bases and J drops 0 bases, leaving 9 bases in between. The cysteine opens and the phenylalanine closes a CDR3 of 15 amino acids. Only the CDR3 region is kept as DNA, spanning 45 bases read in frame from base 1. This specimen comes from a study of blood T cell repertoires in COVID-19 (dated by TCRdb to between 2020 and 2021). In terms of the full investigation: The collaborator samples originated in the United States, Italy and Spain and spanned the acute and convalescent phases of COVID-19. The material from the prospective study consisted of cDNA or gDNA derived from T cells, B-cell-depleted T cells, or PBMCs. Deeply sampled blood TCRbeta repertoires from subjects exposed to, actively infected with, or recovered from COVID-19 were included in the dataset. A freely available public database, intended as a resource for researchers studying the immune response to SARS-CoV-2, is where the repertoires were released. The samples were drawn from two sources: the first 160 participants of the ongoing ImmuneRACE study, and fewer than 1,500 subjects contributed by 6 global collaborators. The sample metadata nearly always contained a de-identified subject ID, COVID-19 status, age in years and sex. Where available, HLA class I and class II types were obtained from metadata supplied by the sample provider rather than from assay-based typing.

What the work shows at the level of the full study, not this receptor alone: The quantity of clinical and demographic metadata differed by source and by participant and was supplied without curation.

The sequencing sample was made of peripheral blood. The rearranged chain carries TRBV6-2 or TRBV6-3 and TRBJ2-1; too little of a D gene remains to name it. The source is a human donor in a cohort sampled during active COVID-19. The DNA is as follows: TGTGCCAGCAGTTATGGCAAAAGCTCCTACAATGAGCAGTTCTTC. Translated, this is CASSYGKSSYNEQFF.